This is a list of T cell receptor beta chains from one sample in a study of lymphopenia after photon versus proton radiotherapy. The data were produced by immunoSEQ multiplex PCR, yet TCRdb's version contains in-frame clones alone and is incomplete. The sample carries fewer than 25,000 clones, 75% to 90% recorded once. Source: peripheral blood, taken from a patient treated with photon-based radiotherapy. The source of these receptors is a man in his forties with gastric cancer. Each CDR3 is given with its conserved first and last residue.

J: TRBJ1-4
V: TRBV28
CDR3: CASSSGEKLFF

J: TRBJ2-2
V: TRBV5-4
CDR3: CASRVDGGSTGELFF

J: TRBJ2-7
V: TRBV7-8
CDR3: CASSFGGPEQYF

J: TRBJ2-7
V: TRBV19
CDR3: CASSKTALSSYEQYF

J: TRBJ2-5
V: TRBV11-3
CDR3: CASSSRQGETQYF

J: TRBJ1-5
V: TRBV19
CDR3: CASSPRQGYQPQHF

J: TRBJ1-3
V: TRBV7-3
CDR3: CASSQLGVSGNTIYF

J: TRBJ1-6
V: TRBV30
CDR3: CAWSKGPEAPLHF

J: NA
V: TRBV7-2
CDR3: CASSFYGTYEQYF

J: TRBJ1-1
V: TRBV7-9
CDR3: CASSLGGLGDTEAFF

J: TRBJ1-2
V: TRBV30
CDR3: CAWTLRNYGYTF

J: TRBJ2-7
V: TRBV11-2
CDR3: CASSLEPYEQYF

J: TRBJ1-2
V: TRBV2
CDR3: CASRLGQNYGYTF

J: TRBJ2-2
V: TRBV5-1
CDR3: CASSSRTGLNTGELFF

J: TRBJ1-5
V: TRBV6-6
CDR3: CASVGMLNQPQHF

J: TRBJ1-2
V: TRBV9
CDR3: CASSGGSRLGPHGYTF

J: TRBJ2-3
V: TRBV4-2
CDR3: CASSHPDSSSTDTQYF

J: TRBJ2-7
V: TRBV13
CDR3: CASSLEAGSYEQYF

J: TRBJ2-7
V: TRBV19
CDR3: CATSPGGTGEQYF

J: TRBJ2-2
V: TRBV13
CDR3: CASTKWQGPNTGELFF

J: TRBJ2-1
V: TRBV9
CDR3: CASSVEGGLAGAPSYNEQFF

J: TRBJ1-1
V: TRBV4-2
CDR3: CASSPWSLVSTEAFF

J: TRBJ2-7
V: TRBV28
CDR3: CASSPDRGHEQYF

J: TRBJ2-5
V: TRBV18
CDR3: CASSVSLSGGQETQYF

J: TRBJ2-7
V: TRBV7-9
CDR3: CASSLAGGSYEQYF

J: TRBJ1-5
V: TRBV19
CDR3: CASSIEASSGNQPQHF

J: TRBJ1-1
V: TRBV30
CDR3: CAWTPSGVNTEAFF

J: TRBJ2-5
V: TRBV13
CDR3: CASSLPGVETQYF

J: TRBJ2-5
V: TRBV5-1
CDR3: CASSSGGLAGEETQYF

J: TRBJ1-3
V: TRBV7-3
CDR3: CASSLTGDAGNTIYF

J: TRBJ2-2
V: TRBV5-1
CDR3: CASSLATGRGIGELFF

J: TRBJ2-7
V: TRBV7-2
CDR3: CASSLAPTGYPYEQYF

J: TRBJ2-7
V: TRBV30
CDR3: CAWNLGQGTYEQYF

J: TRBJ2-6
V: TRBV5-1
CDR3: CASSSAGTASSGANVLTF

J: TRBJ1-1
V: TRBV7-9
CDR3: CASSPQGGGTEAFF

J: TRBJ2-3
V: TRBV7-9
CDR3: CASSFSSQGTDTQYF

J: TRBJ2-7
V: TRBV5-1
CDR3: CASSLEGRGYEQYF

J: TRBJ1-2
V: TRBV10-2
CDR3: CASSGADYGYTF

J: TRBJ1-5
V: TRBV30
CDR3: CAWSSGDNQPQHF

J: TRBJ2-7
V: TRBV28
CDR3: CASSLQGPPYEQYF

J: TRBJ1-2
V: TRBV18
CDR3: CASSPGLQDSGYTF

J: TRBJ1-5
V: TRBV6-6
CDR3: CASRPRGEGSNQPQHF

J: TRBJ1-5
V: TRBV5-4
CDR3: CASSRGTAYNQPQHF

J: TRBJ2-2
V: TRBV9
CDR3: CASSVGGNTGELFF